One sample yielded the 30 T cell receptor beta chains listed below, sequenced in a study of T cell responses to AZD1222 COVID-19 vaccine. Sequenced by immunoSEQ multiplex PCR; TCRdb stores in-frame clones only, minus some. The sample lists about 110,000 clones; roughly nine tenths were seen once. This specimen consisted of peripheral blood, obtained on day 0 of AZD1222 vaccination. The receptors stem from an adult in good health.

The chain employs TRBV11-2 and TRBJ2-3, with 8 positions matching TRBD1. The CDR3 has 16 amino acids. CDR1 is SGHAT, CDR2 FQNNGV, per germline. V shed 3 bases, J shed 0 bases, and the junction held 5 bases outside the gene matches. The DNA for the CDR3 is TGTGCCAGCAGCTTGACAGGGGCGGGGAGCACAGATACGCAGTATTTT. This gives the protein CASSLTGAGSTDTQYF.

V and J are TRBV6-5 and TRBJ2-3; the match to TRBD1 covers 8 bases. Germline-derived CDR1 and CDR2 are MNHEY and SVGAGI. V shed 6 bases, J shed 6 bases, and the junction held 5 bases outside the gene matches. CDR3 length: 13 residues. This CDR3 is CASRTGAGDTQYF. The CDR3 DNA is TGTGCCAGCAGGACAGGGGCGGGGGATACGCAGTATTTT.

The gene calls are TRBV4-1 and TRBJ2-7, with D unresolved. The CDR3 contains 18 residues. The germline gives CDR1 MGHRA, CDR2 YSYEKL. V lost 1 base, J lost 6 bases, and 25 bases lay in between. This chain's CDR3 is CASSQVCPLTRIPCEQYF. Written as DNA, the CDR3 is TGCGCCAGCAGCCAAGTGTGCCCCCTAACAAGAATCCCCTGCGAGCAGTACTTC.

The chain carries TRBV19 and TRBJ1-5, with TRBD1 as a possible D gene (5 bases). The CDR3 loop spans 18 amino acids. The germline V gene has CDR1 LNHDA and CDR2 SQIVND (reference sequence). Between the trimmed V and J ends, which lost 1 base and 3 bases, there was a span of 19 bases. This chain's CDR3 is CASSIAGTSILTNQPQHF. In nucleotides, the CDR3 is TGTGCCAGTAGTATAGCAGGGACCTCTATACTTACCAATCAGCCCCAGCATTTT.

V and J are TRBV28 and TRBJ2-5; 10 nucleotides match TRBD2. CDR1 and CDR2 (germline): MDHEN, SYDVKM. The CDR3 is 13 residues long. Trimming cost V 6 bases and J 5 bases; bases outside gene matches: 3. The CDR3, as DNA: TGTGCCAGCAGAGGTAGCGGGGGGGAGACCCAGTACTTC. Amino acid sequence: CASRGSGGETQYF.

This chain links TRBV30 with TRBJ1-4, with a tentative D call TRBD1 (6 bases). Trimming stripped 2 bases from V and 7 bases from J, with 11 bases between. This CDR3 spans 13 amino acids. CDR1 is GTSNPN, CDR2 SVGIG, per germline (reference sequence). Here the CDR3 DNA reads TGTGCCTGGAGTAGGAGGGGGAGTGAAAAACTGTTTTTT. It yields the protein CAWSRRGSEKLFF.

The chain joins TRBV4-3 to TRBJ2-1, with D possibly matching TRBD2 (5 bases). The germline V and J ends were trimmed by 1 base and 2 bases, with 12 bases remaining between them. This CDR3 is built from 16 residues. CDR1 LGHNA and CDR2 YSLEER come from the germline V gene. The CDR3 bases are TGCGCCAGCAGCCAAGGGAGCGGAGATCCCTACAATGAGCAGTTCTTC. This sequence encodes CASSQGSGDPYNEQFF.

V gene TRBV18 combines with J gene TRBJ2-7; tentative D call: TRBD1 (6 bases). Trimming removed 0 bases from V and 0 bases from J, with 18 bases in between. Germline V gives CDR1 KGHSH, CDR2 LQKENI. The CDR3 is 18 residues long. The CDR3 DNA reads TGTGCCAGCTCACCACCGCAACCATGGACAGATTTCTCCTACGAGCAGTACTTC. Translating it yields CASSPPQPWTDFSYEQYF.

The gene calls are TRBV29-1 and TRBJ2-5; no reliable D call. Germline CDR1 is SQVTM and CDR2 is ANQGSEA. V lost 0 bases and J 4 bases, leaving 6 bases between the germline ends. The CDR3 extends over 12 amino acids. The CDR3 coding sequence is TGCAGCGTTGAAGAAACGGCAGAGACCCAGTACTTC. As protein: CSVEETAETQYF.

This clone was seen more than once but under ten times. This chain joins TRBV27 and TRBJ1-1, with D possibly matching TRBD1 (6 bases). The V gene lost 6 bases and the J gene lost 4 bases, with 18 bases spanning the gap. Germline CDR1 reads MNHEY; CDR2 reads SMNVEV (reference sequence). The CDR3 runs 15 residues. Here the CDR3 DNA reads TGTGCCAGCAGGCCAGGGACATCGCTAGCCACTGAAGCTTTCTTT. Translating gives CASRPGTSLATEAFF.

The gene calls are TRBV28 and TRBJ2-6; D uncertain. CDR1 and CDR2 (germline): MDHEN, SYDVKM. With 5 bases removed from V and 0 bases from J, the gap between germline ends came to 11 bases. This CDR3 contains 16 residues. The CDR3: CASSPDAFSGANVLTF. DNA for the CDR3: TGTGCCAGCAGTCCGGACGCCTTCTCTGGGGCCAACGTCCTGACTTTC.

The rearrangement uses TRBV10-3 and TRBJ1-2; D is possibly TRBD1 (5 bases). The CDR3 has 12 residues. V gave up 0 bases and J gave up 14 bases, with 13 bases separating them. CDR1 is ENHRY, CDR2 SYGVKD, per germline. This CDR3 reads CAISESEGLGTF. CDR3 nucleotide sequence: TGTGCCATCAGTGAGTCGGAGGGGTTGGGGACCTTC.

The CDR3, as DNA: TGTGCCAGCAGCTCAGGGAGTAGGCAGCCCCAGCATTTT. Translation gives CASSSGSRQPQHF. The V call is TRBV7-9, the J call TRBJ1-5; weak D call: TRBD1 (5 bases). Germline-derived CDR1 and CDR2 are SEHNR and FQNEAQ (reference sequence). Trimming took 4 bases from V and 7 from J, leaving 11 bases between them. This CDR3 comprises 13 residues.

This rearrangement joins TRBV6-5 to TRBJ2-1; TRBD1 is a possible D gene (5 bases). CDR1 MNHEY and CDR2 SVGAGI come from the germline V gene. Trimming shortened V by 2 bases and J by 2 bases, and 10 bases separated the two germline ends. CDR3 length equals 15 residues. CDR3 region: CASSYLDSTYNEQFF. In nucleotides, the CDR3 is TGTGCCAGCAGTTACCTCGACAGTACCTACAATGAGCAGTTCTTC.

CDR3 nucleotide sequence: TGTGCCAGCAGGTTGGGACCAAACTATGGCTACACCTTC. It codes for CASRLGPNYGYTF. V gene TRBV12-3 or TRBV12-4 combines with J gene TRBJ1-2, with a tentative D call TRBD1 (5 bases). The CDR3 extends over 13 amino acids. V gave up 6 bases and J gave up 2 bases, with 10 bases separating them.

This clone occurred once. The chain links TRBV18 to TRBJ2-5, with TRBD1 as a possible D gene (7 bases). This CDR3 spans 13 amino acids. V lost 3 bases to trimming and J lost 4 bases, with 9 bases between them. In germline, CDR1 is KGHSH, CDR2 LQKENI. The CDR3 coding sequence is TGTGCCAGCTCACCCCAGGGGGGAGAGACCCAGTACTTC. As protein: CASSPQGGETQYF.

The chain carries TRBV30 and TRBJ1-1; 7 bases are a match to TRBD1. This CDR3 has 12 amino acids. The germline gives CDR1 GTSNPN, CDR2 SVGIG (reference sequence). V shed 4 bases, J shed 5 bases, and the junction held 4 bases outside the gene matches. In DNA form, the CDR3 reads TGTGCCTGGACCCAGGGGGGGACTGAAGCTTTCTTT. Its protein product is CAWTQGGTEAFF.

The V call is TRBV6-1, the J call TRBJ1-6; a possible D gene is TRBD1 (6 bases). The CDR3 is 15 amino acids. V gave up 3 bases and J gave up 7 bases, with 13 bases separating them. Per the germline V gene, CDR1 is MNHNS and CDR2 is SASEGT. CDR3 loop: CASSERQAENSPLHF. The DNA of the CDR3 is TGTGCCAGCAGTGAGCGACAGGCAGAAAATTCACCCCTCCACTTT.

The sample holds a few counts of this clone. The CDR3 DNA is TGTGCCAGCAGTCGTTTCCCCCGAGGACAGGGCGAAGAGACCCAGTACTTC. Translated: CASSRFPRGQGEETQYF. V usage is TRBV7-2 and J usage is TRBJ2-5; 8 bases line up with TRBD1. The CDR3 contains 17 residues. The J segment lost 3 bases and the V segment lost 6 bases, leaving 15 bases of the junction unmatched. Per germline, CDR1 SGHTA and CDR2 FQGNSA.

CDR3 bases: TGTGCCAGCAGCTCATGGGCTAGCGGGGGGGAATTATACAATGAGCAGTTCTTC. Its translation is CASSSWASGGELYNEQFF. The chain couples TRBV7-6 to TRBJ2-1; 12 nucleotides agree with TRBD2. Losses at the gene ends were 4 bases for V and 4 bases for J; bases not matched to a gene: 11. The CDR3 contains 18 residues. Germline V gene data show CDR1 as SGHVS and CDR2 as FNYEAQ.

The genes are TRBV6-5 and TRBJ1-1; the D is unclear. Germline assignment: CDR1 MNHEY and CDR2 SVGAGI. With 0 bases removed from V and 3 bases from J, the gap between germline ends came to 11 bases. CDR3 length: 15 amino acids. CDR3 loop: CASSYSRVGDTEAFF. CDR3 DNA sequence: TGTGCCAGCAGTTACTCGAGGGTTGGAGACACTGAAGCTTTCTTT.

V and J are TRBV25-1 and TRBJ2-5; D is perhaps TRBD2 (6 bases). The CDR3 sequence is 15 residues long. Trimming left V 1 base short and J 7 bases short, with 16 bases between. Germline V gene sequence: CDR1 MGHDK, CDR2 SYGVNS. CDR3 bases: TGTGCCAGCAGTGAATTCGGGAGCACGTTCGGGACCCAGTACTTC. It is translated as CASSEFGSTFGTQYF.

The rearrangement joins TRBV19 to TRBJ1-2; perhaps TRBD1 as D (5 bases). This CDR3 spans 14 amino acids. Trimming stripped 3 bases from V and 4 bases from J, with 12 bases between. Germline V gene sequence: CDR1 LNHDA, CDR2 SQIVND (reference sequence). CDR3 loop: CASSIQDSAYGYTF. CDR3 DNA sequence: TGTGCCAGTAGTATTCAAGACAGTGCCTATGGCTACACCTTC.

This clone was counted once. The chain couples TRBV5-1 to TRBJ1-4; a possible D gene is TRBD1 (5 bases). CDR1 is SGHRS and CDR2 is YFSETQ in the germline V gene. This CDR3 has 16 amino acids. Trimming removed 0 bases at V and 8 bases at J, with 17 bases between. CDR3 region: CASSLGFGTEGEKLFF. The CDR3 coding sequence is TGCGCCAGCAGCTTGGGGTTTGGGACCGAGGGCGAAAAACTGTTTTTT.

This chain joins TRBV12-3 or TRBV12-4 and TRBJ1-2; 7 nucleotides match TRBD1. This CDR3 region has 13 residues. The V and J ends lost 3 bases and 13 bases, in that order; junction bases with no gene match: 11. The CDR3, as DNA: TGTGCCAGCAGTTTCCCAGACAGGGTGACGGTCACCTTC. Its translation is CASSFPDRVTVTF.

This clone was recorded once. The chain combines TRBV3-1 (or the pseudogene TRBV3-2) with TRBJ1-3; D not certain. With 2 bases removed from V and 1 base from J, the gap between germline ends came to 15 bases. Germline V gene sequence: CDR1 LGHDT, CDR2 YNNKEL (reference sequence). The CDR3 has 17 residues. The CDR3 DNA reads TGTGCCAGCAGCCAACTAGGCCGTCATCTGTCTGGAAACACCATATATTTT. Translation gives CASSQLGRHLSGNTIYF.

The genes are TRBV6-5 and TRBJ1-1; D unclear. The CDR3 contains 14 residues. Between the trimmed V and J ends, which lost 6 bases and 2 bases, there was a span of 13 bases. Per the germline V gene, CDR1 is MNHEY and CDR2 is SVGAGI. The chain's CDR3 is CASRDGSSNTEAFF. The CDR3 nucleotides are TGTGCCAGCAGGGACGGTAGCTCAAACACTGAAGCTTTCTTT.

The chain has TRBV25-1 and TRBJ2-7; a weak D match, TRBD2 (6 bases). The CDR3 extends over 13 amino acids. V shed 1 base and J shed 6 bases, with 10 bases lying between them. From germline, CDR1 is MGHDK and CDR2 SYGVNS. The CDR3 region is CASSEFISGEQYF. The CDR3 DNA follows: TGTGCCAGCAGTGAATTTATTAGCGGCGAGCAGTACTTC.

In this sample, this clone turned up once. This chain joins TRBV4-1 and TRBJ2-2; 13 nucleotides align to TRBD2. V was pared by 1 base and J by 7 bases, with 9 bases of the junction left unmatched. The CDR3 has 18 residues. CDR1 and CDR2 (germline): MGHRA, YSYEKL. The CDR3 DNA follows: TGCGCCAGCAGCCAAGGACTAGCGGGAGGTCCTAATGACGGGGAGCTGTTTTTT. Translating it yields CASSQGLAGGPNDGELFF.

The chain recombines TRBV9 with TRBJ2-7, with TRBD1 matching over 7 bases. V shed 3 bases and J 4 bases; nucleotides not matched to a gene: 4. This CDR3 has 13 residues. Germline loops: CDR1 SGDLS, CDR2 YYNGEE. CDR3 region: CASSAGTAYEQYF. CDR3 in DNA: TGTGCCAGCAGCGCCGGGACAGCTTACGAGCAGTACTTC.